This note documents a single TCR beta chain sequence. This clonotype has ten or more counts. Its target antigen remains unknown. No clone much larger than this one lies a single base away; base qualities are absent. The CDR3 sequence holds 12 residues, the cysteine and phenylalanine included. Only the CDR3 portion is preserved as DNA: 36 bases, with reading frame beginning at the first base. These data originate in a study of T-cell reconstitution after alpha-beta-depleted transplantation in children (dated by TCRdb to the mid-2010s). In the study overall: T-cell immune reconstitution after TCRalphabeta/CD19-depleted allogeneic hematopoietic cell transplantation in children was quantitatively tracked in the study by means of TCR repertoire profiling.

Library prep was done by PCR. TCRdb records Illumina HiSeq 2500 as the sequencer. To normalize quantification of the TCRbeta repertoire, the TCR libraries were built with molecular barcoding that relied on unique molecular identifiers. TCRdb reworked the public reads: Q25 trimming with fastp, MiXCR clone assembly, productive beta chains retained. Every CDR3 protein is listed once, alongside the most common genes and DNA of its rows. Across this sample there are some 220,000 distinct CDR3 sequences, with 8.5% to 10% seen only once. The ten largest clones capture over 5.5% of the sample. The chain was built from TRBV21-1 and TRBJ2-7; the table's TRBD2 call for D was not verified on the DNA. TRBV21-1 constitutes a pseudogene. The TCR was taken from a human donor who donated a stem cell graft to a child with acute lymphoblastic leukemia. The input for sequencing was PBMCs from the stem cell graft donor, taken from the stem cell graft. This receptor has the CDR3 CASSNKRGGWYF. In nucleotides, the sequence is TGTGCCAGCAGCAATAAGCGGGGGGGCTGGTACTTC.